This TCR beta chain was sequenced during a study of T cells in Graves' hyperthyroidism and ophthalmopathy. There were TCR beta CDR3 regions amplified from RNA transcripts. Carried out on the TCR CDR3, a first-round RT-PCR used the HTBI primer set. From the multiplex PCR reads, TCRdb called clonotypes with MiXCR, one entry per CDR3 protein. In the table there are about 640,000 distinct CDR3 sequences, around 21% of which are singletons. The TCR comes from a man aged 30-40 years with Graves' ophthalmopathy. Sequencing input: blood.

The CDR3 region is CASSLEGTAGYTF. The CDR3 nucleotides are TGTGCCAGCAGCTTAGAAGGGACGGCTGGCTACACCTTC. The chain carries TRBV7-9 and TRBJ1-2; the D gene is possibly TRBD1 (5 bases). Germline V CDR1 and CDR2: SEHNR, FQNEAQ (reference sequence). Trimming removed 1 base at V and 7 bases at J, with 10 bases between. The CDR3 loop spans 13 amino acids.